Each of the 19 T cell receptor beta chains below was sequenced from the same sample in a study of cytomegalovirus exposure and HLA in healthy donors. The study ran its PCR with 60 Vbeta and 13 Jbeta primers. TCRdb's table, derived via immunoSEQ multiplex PCR, lists solely in-frame clones and lacks some. The table records fewer than 200,000 clones, roughly 78% of them present only once. The specimen sequenced was PBMCs. Every receptor here comes from a woman aged 40 to 50 in good health and CMV-seronegative.

The V and J genes are TRBV5-4 and TRBJ2-2, with 9 bases that match TRBD2. There are 17 residues in the CDR3. Germline assignment: CDR1 SGHNT and CDR2 YYREEE (reference sequence). Trimming removed 0 bases from V and 4 bases from J; junction bases left unmatched: 7. In nucleotides, the CDR3 is TGTGCCAGCAGCTTGGGCGGGGGGGCCTCTACCACCGGGGAGCTGTTTTTT. Its translation: CASSLGGGASTTGELFF.

This chain links TRBV27 with TRBJ2-3, with 9 bases that match TRBD2. The V gene end was trimmed by 5 bases and the J gene end by 4 bases; junction bases not matched to a gene: 7. Per germline, CDR1 MNHEY and CDR2 SMNVEV (reference sequence). This CDR3 is built from 15 residues. The CDR3 sequence: CASSPREGRADTQYF. CDR3 DNA sequence: TGTGCCAGCAGTCCGCGGGAGGGCCGCGCAGATACGCAGTATTTT.

Only one count was recorded for this clone. This chain links TRBV7-2 with TRBJ2-4; TRBD1 matches at 9 bases. The V segment lost 5 bases and the J segment 5 bases; nucleotides outside the gene matches: 7. The CDR3 spans 15 residues. Germline V lookup: CDR1 SGHTA, CDR2 FQGNSA. This chain's CDR3 is CASSPGTGFENIQYF. CDR3 nucleotide sequence: TGTGCCAGCAGCCCGGGGACAGGGTTCGAAAACATTCAGTACTTC.

The CDR3 nucleotides read TGTGCCAGCAGCCCCCGACAGGGGGCTCGGTCTGAAGCTTTCTTT. Its translation: CASSPRQGARSEAFF. The gene calls are TRBV7-9 and TRBJ1-1, with 10 positions matching TRBD1. CDR1 SEHNR and CDR2 FQNEAQ come from the germline V gene (reference sequence). The length of the CDR3 is 15 residues. The V gene end was trimmed by 5 bases and the J gene end by 6 bases; junction bases not matched to a gene: 9.

This chain connects TRBV6-1 to TRBJ1-5; 8 nucleotides agree with TRBD1. The CDR3 is made up of 13 amino acids. Germline assignment: CDR1 MNHNS and CDR2 SASEGT. With 6 bases clipped from V and 11 bases from J, the junction kept 9 bases outside the gene matches. This CDR3 reads CASRDTGGGAQHF. CDR3 DNA sequence: TGTGCCAGCAGAGATACAGGGGGAGGGGCCCAGCATTTT.

This rearrangement joins TRBV18 to TRBJ2-7; D call uncertain. Trimming left V 4 bases short and J 2 bases short, with 18 bases between. Germline CDR1 is KGHSH and CDR2 is LQKENI. CDR3 length: 16 amino acids. The CDR3 here is CASSQTTGGVAYEQYF. DNA for the CDR3: TGTGCCAGCTCACAAACGACGGGTGGAGTGGCCTACGAGCAGTACTTC.

The chain joins TRBV29-1 to TRBJ2-1, with 8 bases fitting TRBD2. The CDR3 sequence is 14 residues long. With V trimmed by 2 bases and J by 11 bases, 11 bases remained unmatched. Germline V gene sequence: CDR1 SQVTM, CDR2 ANQGSEA. The CDR3 DNA sequence: TGCAGCGTTGAAAAAGGAGCGGGAGTAAGTCAGCAGTTCTTC. As protein: CSVEKGAGVSQQFF.

The J gene is TRBJ2-3, the V gene TRBV11-2; 10 nucleotides line up with TRBD2. The length of the CDR3 is 16 residues. Germline CDR1 is SGHAT and CDR2 is FQNNGV. The ends lost 1 base at V and 8 bases at J; junction bases unmatched: 9. The CDR3 sequence: CASSLGGASGRFTQYF. The DNA of the CDR3 is TGTGCCAGCAGCTTAGGGGGGGCTAGCGGGAGATTTACGCAGTATTTT.

This chain uses TRBV6-4 with TRBJ2-3; D gene ambiguous. This CDR3 spans 15 amino acids. Trimming took 5 bases from V and 2 from J, leaving 14 bases between them. Germline lookup yields CDR1 MRHNA and CDR2 SNTAGT. The CDR3 DNA reads TGTGCCAGCAGTTTATTTCCTTTTTACACAGATACGCAGTATTTT. This sequence encodes CASSLFPFYTDTQYF.

The genes are TRBV5-1 and TRBJ1-2, with D possibly TRBD1 on 5 matching bases. Per the germline V gene, CDR1 is SGHRS and CDR2 is YFSETQ. Trimming took off 3 bases at V and 4 bases at J, with 25 bases between the two ends. This CDR3 contains 18 residues. Here the CDR3 reads CASSSPGQGGPLGYGYTF. CDR3 DNA: TGCGCCAGCAGCTCCCCCGGGCAGGGAGGTCCCCTAGGCTATGGCTACACCTTC.

J is TRBJ2-3 and V is TRBV7-2; D is ambiguous. The length of the CDR3 is 15 residues. V lost 5 bases and J lost 2, with 14 bases in between. Germline V gene data show CDR1 as SGHTA and CDR2 as FQGNSA. The CDR3 DNA is TGTGCCAGCAGCCTCTCAGGTTACTCCACAGATACGCAGTATTTT. The encoded protein is CASSLSGYSTDTQYF.

The chain links TRBV19 to TRBJ1-1, with D hard to call. The V gene's germline CDR1 is LNHDA and CDR2 SQIVND (reference sequence). The CDR3 covers 13 residues. The V end was cut by 1 base, the J end by 5 bases, with 8 bases between. In DNA, the CDR3 is TGTGCCAGTAGTATAGGACACGCGACTGAAGCTTTCTTT. Its protein is CASSIGHATEAFF.

V and J are TRBV6-6 and TRBJ1-1, with D perhaps matching TRBD1 (6 bases). CDR1 is MNHNY and CDR2 is SVGAGI in the germline V gene (reference sequence). The CDR3 consists of 13 residues. The germline V and J ends were trimmed by 6 bases and 4 bases, with 12 bases remaining between them. Here the CDR3 reads CASRPRTATEAFF. CDR3 DNA: TGTGCCAGCAGGCCTCGGACAGCCACTGAAGCTTTCTTT.

The CDR3 DNA sequence: TGTGCCAGTAGTAACGCAGGGGGAGCGGATACGCAGTATTTT. It translates to CASSNAGGADTQYF. This chain uses TRBV19 with TRBJ2-3; 7 bases line up with TRBD1. Germline trimming cut 4 bases from V and 6 bases from J; bases unmatched to any gene: 7. The CDR3 sequence is 14 residues long. Germline values: CDR1 LNHDA, CDR2 SQIVND (reference sequence).

The chain employs TRBV19 and TRBJ2-3, with D unresolved. V was trimmed by 1 base and J by 5 bases, leaving 4 bases between them. Per germline, CDR1 LNHDA and CDR2 SQIVND (reference sequence). The CDR3 has 12 amino acids. The CDR3 DNA reads TGTGCCAGTAGTATAGGAGGAGATACGCAGTATTTT. It is translated as CASSIGGDTQYF.

Only one count was recorded for this clone. J is TRBJ1-2 and V is TRBV7-9, with 9 nucleotides matching TRBD1. The length of the CDR3 is 16 residues. Germline CDR1 SEHNR, CDR2 FQNEAQ (reference sequence). With 7 bases clipped from V and 7 bases from J, the junction kept 16 bases outside the gene matches. Here the CDR3 reads CASKPFGTGRVGGYTF. The CDR3 DNA is TGTGCCAGCAAACCGTTCGGGACAGGGAGGGTAGGTGGCTACACCTTC.

The chain combines TRBV27 with TRBJ2-7, with 7 nucleotides matching TRBD1. V trimming: 7 bases; J trimming: 2 bases; junction bases outside the gene matches: 14. Germline V gives CDR1 MNHEY, CDR2 SMNVEV (reference sequence). The CDR3 has 16 residues. This chain's CDR3 is CASKNRGWEIAYEQYF. DNA of the CDR3: TGTGCCAGCAAAAACAGGGGATGGGAGATCGCCTACGAGCAGTACTTC.

In the case of this clone: The same CDR3 can be traced to other DNA sequences in this sample. The gene calls are TRBV7-8 and TRBJ2-1, with TRBD1 matching over 10 bases. With V trimmed by 1 base and J by 0 bases, 0 bases remained unmatched. The CDR3 runs to 16 residues. The germline gives CDR1 SGHVS, CDR2 FQNEAQ. CDR3 bases: TGTGCCAGCAGCTTAGGGGACAGGGGCTCCTACAATGAGCAGTTCTTC. This gives the protein CASSLGDRGSYNEQFF.

The J gene is TRBJ2-5, the V gene TRBV14; 7 bases agree with TRBD2. The CDR3 extends over 16 amino acids. Losses at the gene ends were 4 bases for V and 5 bases for J; bases not matched to a gene: 13. CDR1 SGHDN and CDR2 FVKESK come from the germline V gene. The CDR3 bases are TGTGCCAGCAGCCCCATGGGGGGGGGTTTGGGTGAGACCCAGTACTTC. Translated, it gives CASSPMGGGLGETQYF. Full variable domain (missing parts from reference TRBV14 and TRBJ2-5): EAGVTQFPSHSVIEKGQTVTLRCDPISGHDNLYWYRRVMGKEIKFLLHFVKESKQDESGMPNNRFLAERTGGTYSTLKVQPAELEDSGVYFCASSPMGGGLGETQYFGPGTRLLVL.